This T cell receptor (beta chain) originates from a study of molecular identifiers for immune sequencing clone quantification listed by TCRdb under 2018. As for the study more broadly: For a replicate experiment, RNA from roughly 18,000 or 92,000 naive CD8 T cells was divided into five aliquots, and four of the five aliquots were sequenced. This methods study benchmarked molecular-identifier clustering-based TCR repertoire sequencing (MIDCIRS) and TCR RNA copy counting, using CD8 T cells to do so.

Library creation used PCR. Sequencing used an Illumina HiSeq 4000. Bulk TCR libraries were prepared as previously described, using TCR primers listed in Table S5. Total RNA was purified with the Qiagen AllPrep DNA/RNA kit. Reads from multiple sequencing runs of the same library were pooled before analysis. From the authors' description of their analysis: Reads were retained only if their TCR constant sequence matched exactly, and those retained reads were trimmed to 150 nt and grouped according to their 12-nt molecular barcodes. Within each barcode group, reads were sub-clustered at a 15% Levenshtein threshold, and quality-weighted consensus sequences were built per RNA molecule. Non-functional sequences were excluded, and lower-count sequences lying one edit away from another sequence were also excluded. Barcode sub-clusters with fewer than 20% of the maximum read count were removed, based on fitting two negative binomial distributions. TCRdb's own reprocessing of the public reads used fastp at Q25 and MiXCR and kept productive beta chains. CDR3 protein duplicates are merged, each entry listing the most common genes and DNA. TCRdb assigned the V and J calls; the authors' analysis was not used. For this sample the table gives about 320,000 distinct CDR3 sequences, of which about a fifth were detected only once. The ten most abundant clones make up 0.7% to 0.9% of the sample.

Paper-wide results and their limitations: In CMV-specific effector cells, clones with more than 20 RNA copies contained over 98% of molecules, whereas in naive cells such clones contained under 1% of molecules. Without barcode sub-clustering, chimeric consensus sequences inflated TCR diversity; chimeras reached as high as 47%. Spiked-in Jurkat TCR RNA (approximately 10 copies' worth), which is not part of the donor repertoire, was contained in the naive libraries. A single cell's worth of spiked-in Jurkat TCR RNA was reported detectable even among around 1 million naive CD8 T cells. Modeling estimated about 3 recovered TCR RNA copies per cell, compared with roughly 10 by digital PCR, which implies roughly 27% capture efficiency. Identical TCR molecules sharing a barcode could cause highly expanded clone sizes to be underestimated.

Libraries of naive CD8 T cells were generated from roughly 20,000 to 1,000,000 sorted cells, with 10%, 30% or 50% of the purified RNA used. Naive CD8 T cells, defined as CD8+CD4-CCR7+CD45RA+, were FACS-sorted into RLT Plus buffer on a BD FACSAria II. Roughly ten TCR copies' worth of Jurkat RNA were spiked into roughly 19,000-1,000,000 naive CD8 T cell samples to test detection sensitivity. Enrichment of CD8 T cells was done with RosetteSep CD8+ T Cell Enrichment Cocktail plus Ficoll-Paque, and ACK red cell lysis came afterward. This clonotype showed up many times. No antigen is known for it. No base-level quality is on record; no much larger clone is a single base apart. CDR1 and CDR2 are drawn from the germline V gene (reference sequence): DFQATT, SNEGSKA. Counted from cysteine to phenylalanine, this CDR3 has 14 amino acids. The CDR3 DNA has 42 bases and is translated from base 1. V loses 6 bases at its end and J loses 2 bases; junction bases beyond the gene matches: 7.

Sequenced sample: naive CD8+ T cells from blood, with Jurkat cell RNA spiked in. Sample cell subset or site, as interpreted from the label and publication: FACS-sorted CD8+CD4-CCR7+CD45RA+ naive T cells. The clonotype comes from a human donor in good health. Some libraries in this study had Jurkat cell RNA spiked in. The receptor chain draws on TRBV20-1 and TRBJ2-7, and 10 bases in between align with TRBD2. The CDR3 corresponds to CSAVKAGGPYEQYF. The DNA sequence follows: TGCAGTGCCGTAAAAGCGGGAGGGCCCTACGAGCAGTACTTC.